A selection of T cell receptor beta chains follows, all from one sample in a study of OX40 agonist ivuxolimab in advanced cancers. Some clones are missing from TCRdb's copy, which holds only in-frame ones; the method was immunoSEQ multiplex PCR. The sample has about 72,000 clones, 89% seen once. This specimen consisted of CD4+ or CD8+ T cells sorted from blood, obtained in a trial of the OX40 agonist ivuxolimab. All receptors derive from an adult with an advanced solid tumor such as melanoma, head and neck, liver or kidney cancer. CDR3s include the opening cysteine and the closing phenylalanine or tryptophan. The D gene is left open where the match is weak. Expanded clones get a size class; other rows say once, few or many, or leave the size out.

j_call	v_call	clone_size	d_call	cdr3_nt	cdr3_aa
TRBJ2-1	TRBV29-1	.	TRBD1	TGCAGCGTTGAACGGACAGGGCTCGGGAATGAGCAGTTCTTC	CSVERTGLGNEQFF
TRBJ2-5	TRBV4-1	.	.	TGCGCCAGCAGCCAAGGGGTCCAGCCTCAAGGGGAGACCCAGTACTTC	CASSQGVQPQGETQYF
TRBJ2-5	TRBV10-3	.	.	TGTGCCATCAGTGGCGCTGACACAAACCAAGAGACCCAGTACTTC	CAISGADTNQETQYF
TRBJ2-2	TRBV18	.	.	TGTGCCAGCTCACCAATCCTAGCTCTCGGGGAGCTGTTTTTT	CASSPILALGELFF
TRBJ1-5	TRBV28	.	.	TGTGCCAGCACTAACGTGGACTACTCTCAGCCCCAGCATTTT	CASTNVDYSQPQHF
TRBJ2-7	TRBV7-6	.	TRBD2	TGTGCCAGCAGCTTAGAGACTAGCGGGAGTCACGAGCAGTACTTC	CASSLETSGSHEQYF
TRBJ2-3	TRBV9	.	.	TGTGCCAGCAGCTTGCAGGGTTCGTCCGATACGCAGTATTTT	CASSLQGSSDTQYF
TRBJ1-3	TRBV5-5	.	.	TGTGCCAGCAGCTCTGGGGCAGCTAGCGGAAACACCATATATTTT	CASSSGAASGNTIYF
TRBJ1-5	TRBV18	.	.	TGTGCCAGCTCGCCTGACGGAAGCAATCAGCCCCAGCATTTT	CASSPDGSNQPQHF
TRBJ1-6	TRBV7-9	once	TRBD1	TGTGCCAGCAGCCAGACAGGGAGAGATTCACCCCTCCACTTT	CASSQTGRDSPLHF
TRBJ2-5	TRBV19	.	TRBD1	TGTGCCAGTAGTTACCAGGGGGCTGAGACCCAGTACTTC	CASSYQGAETQYF
TRBJ2-7	TRBV5-4	.	.	TGTGCCAGCAGCTCGAACCCCCGCGGCCCGGGGTACGAGCAGTACTTC	CASSSNPRGPGYEQYF
TRBJ1-1	TRBV6-6	.	.	TGTGCCAGCAGCTCTATCATGAACACTGAAGCTTTCTTT	CASSSIMNTEAFF
TRBJ2-7	TRBV6-6	.	TRBD2	TGTGCCAGCAGTTACTCAGGTGGTAGCGGGATGTTTGAGCAGTACTTC	CASSYSGGSGMFEQYF
TRBJ2-7	TRBV10-3	.	TRBD1	TGTGCCATCAGTACGGGACAGAACTACGAGCAGTACTTC	CAISTGQNYEQYF
TRBJ2-1	TRBV5-1	few	.	TGCGCCAGCAGCTTGGGCGGTTCCTACAATGAGCAGTTCTTC	CASSLGGSYNEQFF
TRBJ1-2	TRBV15	.	.	TGTGCCACCAGCCCCATTAGGGGCTATGGCTACACCTTC	CATSPIRGYGYTF
TRBJ1-1	TRBV6-6	.	.	TGTGCCAGCAGAGAAAACAGTTACACTGAAGCTTTCTTT	CASRENSYTEAFF
TRBJ1-4	TRBV28	.	.	TGTGCCAGTTGGGGGGGGCTGGATGAAAAACTGTTTTTT	CASWGGLDEKLFF
TRBJ2-1	TRBV29-1	.	.	TGCAGCGTTGAAGCCAGGGGCGGACTAGTACAGTTCTTC	CSVEARGGLVQFF
TRBJ1-5	TRBV7-9	.	TRBD1	TGTGCCAGCAGCTTCCAGGGGGATCAGCCCCAGCATTTT	CASSFQGDQPQHF
TRBJ2-3	TRBV2	.	.	TGTGCCGGCTCGGGAGTAGGCACTGGGGATACGCAGTATTTT	CAGSGVGTGDTQYF
TRBJ1-1	TRBV5-1	.	.	TGCGCCAGCAGCTTGGGAGCAGGGAATCTGAACACTGAAGCTTTCTTT	CASSLGAGNLNTEAFF
TRBJ2-3	TRBV6-5	once	TRBD2	TGTGCCAGCACCGGGCGGGAGGGCCCAGATACGCAGTATTTT	CASTGREGPDTQYF
TRBJ1-2	TRBV10-3	.	TRBD1	TGTGCCATCAGCCCCCGGACAGGGGAAGCTAACTATGGCTACACCTTC	CAISPRTGEANYGYTF
TRBJ2-3	TRBV19	.	.	TGTGCCAGTAGTATAAAAGTATTTAGCACAGATACGCAGTATTTT	CASSIKVFSTDTQYF
TRBJ2-7	TRBV6-5	.	TRBD1	TGTGCCAGCAGTTATCTAGGGGGCAGAAGGTGGGAGCAGTACTTC	CASSYLGGRRWEQYF
TRBJ1-5	TRBV19	.	TRBD1	TGTGCCAGTAGTATCCGGGACAGTAATCAGCCCCAGCATTTT	CASSIRDSNQPQHF
TRBJ2-2	TRBV5-1	.	.	TGCGCCAGCAGCTTTGGGGACAACACCGGGGAGCTGTTTTTT	CASSFGDNTGELFF